This T cell receptor (beta chain) was recorded in a study of blood T cell repertoires in COVID-19. Study-level information: T cells, B-cell-depleted T cells, or PBMCs supplied cDNA or gDNA.

This clone is a singleton in its sample. With 4 bases clipped from V and 4 bases from J, the junction kept 7 bases outside the gene matches. The germline CDR1 and CDR2 sequences are MNHEY and SVGAGI. The CDR3 totals 15 residues. Sequencing used immunoSEQ multiplex PCR; TCRdb keeps in-frame clones, though not all of them. The sample has around 250,000 clones, over 75% seen once. This clonotype was sampled from a man younger than 30 who had recovered from COVID-19. V gene TRBV6-5 combines with J gene TRBJ2-1; the match to TRBD1 covers 7 bases. Sequencing was carried out using PBMCs or T cells enriched from blood (not recorded which). In nucleotides, the CDR3 is TGTGCCAGCAGTTCACAGACAGGGTCGTACAATGAGCAGTTCTTC. This translates into CASSSQTGSYNEQFF.